These 26 T cell receptor beta chains share one sample of origin, sequenced in a study of cytomegalovirus exposure and HLA in healthy donors. This PCR relied on a set of 60 Vbeta primers and 13 Jbeta primers. Assay used: immunoSEQ multiplex PCR; TCRdb lists only in-frame clones, some missing. The sample includes 100,000 to 150,000 clones, roughly a sixth of them seen just once. The sequencing sample was made of PBMCs. These receptors all stem from a female donor in good health and CMV-seropositive.

A few counts support this clone. The V gene is TRBV29-1, the J gene TRBJ2-7; no reliable D call. The CDR3 spans 13 residues. The germline V gene encodes CDR1 SQVTM and CDR2 ANQGSEA. Trimming took 1 base from V and 4 from J, leaving 11 bases between them. The CDR3 here is CSVEGQVGYEQYF. The CDR3 DNA follows: TGCAGCGTTGAAGGGCAGGTCGGTTACGAGCAGTACTTC.

The V call is TRBV29-1, the J call TRBJ2-7; D may be TRBD1 (5 bases). The V and J ends lost 4 bases and 1 base respectively, with 11 bases between them. Germline-derived CDR1 and CDR2 are SQVTM and ANQGSEA. CDR3 length equals 13 residues. The CDR3 region is CSVGQGLSYEQYF. The CDR3 nucleotides are TGCAGCGTTGGGCAGGGTCTATCCTACGAGCAGTACTTC.

This clone was seen only a few times. The chain links TRBV1 to TRBJ2-5; the listed D gene, TRBD2, was not tested against the DNA. TRBV1 is a listed pseudogene. The CDR3 consists of 12 residues. As DNA, the CDR3 is TGCACCAGCAGCCTCCTACGGGGGACCCAGTACTTC. Encoded protein: CTSSLLRGTQYF.

A remark on this clone: At the DNA level, this CDR3 is encoded by other sequences in the same sample as well. The chain has TRBV5-6 and TRBJ1-1; D call uncertain. The CDR3 totals 12 residues. The germline CDR1 and CDR2 sequences are SGHDT and YYEEEE. V was pared by 3 bases and J by 2 bases, with 5 bases between. The CDR3 bases are TGTGCCAGCAGCTCGTCCAACACTGAAGCTTTCTTT. This encodes CASSSSNTEAFF.

In the case of this clone: Within the sample, other DNA sequences also encode this same CDR3. The J gene is TRBJ1-2, the V gene TRBV30; 7 nucleotides agree with TRBD1. Per germline, CDR1 GTSNPN and CDR2 SVGIG (reference sequence). This CDR3 comprises 16 residues. Trimming took 4 bases from V and 4 from J; bases not matched to a gene: 15. The CDR3 DNA sequence: TGTGCCTGGAATGTTAGGGGGACGGGACAGTTCTATGGCTACACCTTC. Protein: CAWNVRGTGQFYGYTF.

The rearrangement uses TRBV7-8 and TRBJ1-2; a possible D gene is TRBD1 (6 bases). V was cut by 5 bases and J by 4 bases, with 17 bases left in between. CDR3 length equals 15 residues. Germline V gene sequence: CDR1 SGHVS, CDR2 FQNEAQ. CDR3 sequence (DNA): TGTGCCAGCAGCCCTAGGGGGGGGACAACCTATGGCTACACCTTC. Its protein is CASSPRGGTTYGYTF.

This rearrangement joins TRBV5-1 to TRBJ2-3, with 15 bases that match TRBD2. The ends lost 4 bases at V and 4 bases at J; junction bases unmatched: 7. From germline, CDR1 is SGHRS and CDR2 YFSETQ. There are 17 residues in the CDR3. The CDR3: CASSPARTSGRADTQYF. CDR3 nucleotide sequence: TGCGCCAGCAGCCCGGCCAGGACTAGCGGGAGGGCAGATACGCAGTATTTT.

This clone has more than one count but fewer than ten. The chain employs TRBV7-8 and TRBJ2-7, with 9 positions matching TRBD1. CDR3 length: 14 residues. J was trimmed by 7 bases and V by 5 bases; bases with no gene match: 9. Germline V CDR1 and CDR2: SGHVS, FQNEAQ. This CDR3 reads CASSAGQGFGEQYF. DNA for the CDR3: TGTGCCAGCAGCGCCGGACAGGGGTTCGGGGAGCAGTACTTC.

This chain links TRBV4-2 with TRBJ1-2, with a tentative D call TRBD1 (6 bases). The CDR3 runs to 15 residues. CDR1 is LGHNA, CDR2 YNFKEQ, per germline. V was cut by 0 bases and J by 8 bases, with 16 bases left in between. Here the CDR3 DNA reads TGTGCCAGCAGCCAAGACGGAGGGGGGGCGCGGGGCTACACCTTC. Protein product: CASSQDGGGARGYTF.

The V gene is TRBV10-3, the J gene TRBJ1-5, with D tentatively TRBD1 (6 bases). V lost 7 bases and J lost 9, with 13 bases in between. The CDR3 loop spans 12 amino acids. Germline CDR1 is ENHRY and CDR2 is SYGVKD. The CDR3: CAITGGPGPQHF. CDR3 DNA sequence: TGTGCCATCACCGGGGGGCCCGGGCCCCAGCATTTT.

The chain has TRBV7-2 and TRBJ2-3; D is unclear. CDR1 is SGHTA, CDR2 FQGNSA, per germline. The CDR3 sequence is 15 residues long. Trimming removed 2 bases from V and 0 bases from J, with 9 bases in between. Here the CDR3 reads CASSLSVGSTDTQYF. DNA for the CDR3: TGTGCCAGCAGCTTATCCGTCGGGAGCACAGATACGCAGTATTTT.

This clone was recorded a few times. The CDR3 loop reads CASSSLYGYTF. Here the CDR3 DNA reads TGCGCCAGCAGCTCCCTCTATGGCTACACCTTC. The V gene is TRBV5-1, the J gene TRBJ1-2; no reliable D call. The V end lost 3 bases, the J end lost 4 bases, and 4 bases lay between the germline ends. The CDR3 runs 11 residues. Germline CDR1 reads SGHRS; CDR2 reads YFSETQ.

This chain joins TRBV4-3 and TRBJ1-1, with TRBD1 matching over 8 bases. V was clipped by 4 bases and J by 2 bases; unmatched bases: 9. CDR1 is LGHNA, CDR2 YSLEER, per germline. This CDR3 is 16 amino acids long. This CDR3 reads CASSPTSGGSNTEAFF. CDR3 DNA sequence: TGCGCCAGCAGCCCTACCTCAGGGGGCTCCAACACTGAAGCTTTCTTT.

For the CDR3, the DNA is TGTGCCTGGAGTGTATTCAGGACTAGCGGGAGAATCTCCTTCTATGAGCAGTTCTTC. Translation gives CAWSVFRTSGRISFYEQFF. The genes are TRBV30 and TRBJ2-1; 13 bases align to TRBD2. CDR3 size: 19 residues. The ends lost 0 bases at V and 8 bases at J; junction bases unmatched: 16. From germline, CDR1 is GTSNPN and CDR2 SVGIG (reference sequence).

The gene calls are TRBV28 and TRBJ2-1; a weak D match, TRBD1 (5 bases). Between the trimmed V and J ends, which lost 5 bases and 8 bases, there was a span of 16 bases. The CDR3 consists of 14 residues. Per the germline V gene, CDR1 is MDHEN and CDR2 is SYDVKM. The CDR3, as DNA: TGTGCCAGCAGTCAGGACACCCCTGGCGATGAGCAGTTCTTC. It codes for CASSQDTPGDEQFF. The variable domain in full, with the rest retrieved from reference TRBV28 and TRBJ2-1, is DVKVTQSSRYLVKRTGEKVFLECVQDMDHENMFWYRQDPGLGLRLIYFSYDVKMKEKGDIPEGYSVSREKKERFSLILESASTNQTSMYLCASSQDTPGDEQFFGPGTRLTVL.

The V gene is TRBV27, the J gene TRBJ1-5; tentatively, D is TRBD1 (5 bases). Germline V CDR1 and CDR2: MNHEY, SMNVEV (reference sequence). CDR3 length: 16 residues. V lost 6 bases and J lost 1, with 16 bases in between. The CDR3 is CASSPWGDSSNQPQHF. The CDR3, as DNA: TGTGCCAGCAGCCCTTGGGGCGACTCGAGCAATCAGCCCCAGCATTTT.

This clone was seen only a few times. The chain couples TRBV6-5 to TRBJ2-2; D is possibly TRBD1 (5 bases). Trimming shortened V by 5 bases and J by 4 bases, and 11 bases separated the two germline ends. The CDR3 runs to 14 residues. From germline, CDR1 is MNHEY and CDR2 SVGAGI. This CDR3 is CASSRQYGTGELFF. The CDR3 nucleotides are TGTGCCAGCAGTAGACAGTACGGCACCGGGGAGCTGTTTTTT.

The chain uses TRBV7-2 and TRBJ2-7; 13 positions match TRBD2. Germline CDR1 SGHTA, CDR2 FQGNSA. V trimming: 1 base; J trimming: 2 bases; junction bases outside the gene matches: 5. The CDR3 totals 17 residues. CDR3 DNA: TGTGCCAGCAGCTTAGGACTAGCGGGAGGAGGAACCTACGAGCAGTACTTC. It translates to CASSLGLAGGGTYEQYF.

The chain carries TRBV7-3 and TRBJ2-1; D gene ambiguous. Trimming left V 5 bases short and J 3 bases short, with 5 bases between. Germline loops: CDR1 SGHTA, CDR2 FQGTGA. The CDR3 totals 12 residues. CDR3 in amino acids: CASSLYYNEQFF. As DNA, the CDR3 is TGTGCCAGCAGCCTATACTACAATGAGCAGTTCTTC.

There are a few counts of this clone. The chain joins TRBV21-1 to TRBJ2-1; no DNA check was done on the table's D call, TRBD2. TRBV21-1 is described as a pseudogene. The CDR3 has 15 residues. The CDR3 sequence: CASSKQIAGVSEQFF. The CDR3 nucleotides are TGTGCCAGCAGCAAACAGATAGCGGGGGTCAGCGAGCAGTTCTTC.

The chain carries TRBV10-1 and TRBJ1-1; D not resolved. V lost 2 bases to trimming and J lost 0 bases, with 13 bases between them. In germline, CDR1 is WNHNN, CDR2 SYGVQD (reference sequence). This CDR3 contains 16 residues. CDR3: CASSEPAGRMNTEAFF. The CDR3 DNA sequence: TGCGCCAGCAGTGAGCCGGCAGGTAGAATGAACACTGAAGCTTTCTTT.

The rearrangement joins TRBV5-5 to TRBJ2-7; D is perhaps TRBD1 (6 bases). The germline CDR1 and CDR2 sequences are SGHKS and YYEKEE (reference sequence). This CDR3 has 16 amino acids. V gave up 0 bases and J gave up 3 bases, with 16 bases separating them. The CDR3 region is CASSLATGFVGYEQYF. CDR3 DNA sequence: TGTGCCAGCAGCTTGGCTACAGGGTTTGTTGGCTACGAGCAGTACTTC.

This clone occurred once. The chain carries TRBV7-9 and TRBJ1-1, with D unresolved. CDR1 is SEHNR and CDR2 is FQNEAQ in the germline V gene (reference sequence). The CDR3 totals 16 residues. Trimming stripped 5 bases from V and 1 base from J, with 17 bases between. The CDR3 coding sequence is TGTGCCAGCAGCCCCCCAAGCGTAGGATGGAACACTGAAGCTTTCTTT. The encoded protein is CASSPPSVGWNTEAFF.

This clone was observed a few times. The chain links TRBV6-1 to TRBJ2-1, with D hard to call. The V end was cut by 4 bases, the J end by 3 bases, with 4 bases between. CDR3 length: 12 amino acids. Germline V gene sequence: CDR1 MNHNS, CDR2 SASEGT. CDR3 amino acids: CASSVSYNEQFF. The DNA for the CDR3 is TGTGCCAGCAGTGTCAGCTACAATGAGCAGTTCTTC.

This clone was seen more than once but under ten times. The chain joins TRBV19 to TRBJ1-1; TRBD1 is a possible D gene (6 bases). V lost 5 bases, J lost 4 bases, and 11 bases lay in between. Germline assignment: CDR1 LNHDA and CDR2 SQIVND (reference sequence). The CDR3 covers 13 residues. The CDR3 region is CASSASRGTEAFF. CDR3 nucleotide sequence: TGTGCCAGTAGTGCCAGCAGGGGCACTGAAGCTTTCTTT.

The genes are TRBV28 and TRBJ2-1; a weak D match, TRBD1 (6 bases). V shed 6 bases and J shed 6 bases, with 12 bases lying between them. Germline V gene lookup returns CDR1 MDHEN and CDR2 SYDVKM. CDR3 length: 13 residues. Here the CDR3 reads CASRGRTANEQFF. In nucleotides, the CDR3 is TGTGCCAGCAGGGGAAGGACAGCCAATGAGCAGTTCTTC.